This entry features one T cell receptor (beta chain) sequence. The table lists this clonotype with a few counts. No antigen is known for it. Qualities for individual bases were not recorded, and no much larger clone is one base off. This sample stems from a study of patients and donors after allogeneic stem cell transplantation (dated by TCRdb to 2019 to 2021). Measured from the cysteine to the phenylalanine, the CDR3 is 21 residues long. The CDR3 DNA has 63 bases and is translated from base 1. Trimming costs V 0 bases and J 0 bases, and their ends lie 24 bases apart. Looking up the germline V gene (reference sequence) yields CDR1 LGHDT and CDR2 YNNKEL. The library relied on RT-PCR. The sequencing machine was a NextSeq 550. TCRdb trimmed public reads at Q25 via fastp, called clones via MiXCR and kept in-frame beta chains. Rows merge per CDR3 protein into single entries with the most common DNA and genes. In all, the sample holds about 410,000 distinct CDR3 sequences, and 16% of those were seen once. Jointly, the top ten make up 6% to 8% of the sample.

The V and J segments used are TRBV3-1 and TRBJ2-1; the D gene is perhaps TRBD2, on 6 matching bases. The sequenced sample consisted of blood, either unsorted or a sorted T cell fraction (not recorded which). The source is a human donor who was either an allogeneic HSCT recipient or a stem cell or donor lymphocyte infusion donor (not recorded which). It is not recorded whose cells these are; they may come from a transplant donor. The CDR3 is CASSQDLIAAETGSSYNEQFF. At the DNA level, the sequence is TGTGCCAGCAGCCAAGATCTAATAGCGGCCGAAACCGGTAGCTCCTACAATGAGCAGTTCTTC.